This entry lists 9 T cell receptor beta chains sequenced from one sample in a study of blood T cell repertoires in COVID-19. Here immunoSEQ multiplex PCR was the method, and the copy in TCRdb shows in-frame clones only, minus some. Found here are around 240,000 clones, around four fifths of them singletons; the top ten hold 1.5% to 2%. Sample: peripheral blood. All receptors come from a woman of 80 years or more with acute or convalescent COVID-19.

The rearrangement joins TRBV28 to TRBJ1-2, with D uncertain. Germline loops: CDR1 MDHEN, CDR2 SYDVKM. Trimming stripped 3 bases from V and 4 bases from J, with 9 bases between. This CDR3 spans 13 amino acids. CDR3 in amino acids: CASSFLEAYGYTF. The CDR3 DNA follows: TGTGCCAGCAGTTTTCTTGAGGCCTATGGCTACACCTTC.

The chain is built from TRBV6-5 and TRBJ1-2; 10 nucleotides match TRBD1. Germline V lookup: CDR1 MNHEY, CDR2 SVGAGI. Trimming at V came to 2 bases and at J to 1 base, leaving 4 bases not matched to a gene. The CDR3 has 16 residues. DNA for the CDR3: TGTGCCAGCAGTTACCGGGACAGGGGTTTTAACTATGGCTACACCTTC. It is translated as CASSYRDRGFNYGYTF.

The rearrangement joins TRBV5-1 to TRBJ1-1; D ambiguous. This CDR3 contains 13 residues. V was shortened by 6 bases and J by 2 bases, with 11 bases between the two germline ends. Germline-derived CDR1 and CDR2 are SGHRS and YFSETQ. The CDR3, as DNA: TGCGCCAGCACCTTCGGTTTAAACACTGAAGCTTTCTTT. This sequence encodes CASTFGLNTEAFF.

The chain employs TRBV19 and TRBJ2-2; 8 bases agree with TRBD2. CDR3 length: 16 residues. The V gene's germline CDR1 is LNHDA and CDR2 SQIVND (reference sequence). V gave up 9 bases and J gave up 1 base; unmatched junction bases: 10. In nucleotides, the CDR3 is TGTGCCAGCGGGGGGACTAGGGAACTGAACACCGGGGAGCTGTTTTTT. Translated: CASGGTRELNTGELFF. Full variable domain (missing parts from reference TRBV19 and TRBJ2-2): DGGITQSPKYLFRKEGQNVTLSCEQNLNHDAMYWYRQDPGQGLRLIYYSQIVNDFQKGDIAEGYSVSREKKESFPLTVTSAQKNPTAFYLCASGGTRELNTGELFFGEGSRLTVL.

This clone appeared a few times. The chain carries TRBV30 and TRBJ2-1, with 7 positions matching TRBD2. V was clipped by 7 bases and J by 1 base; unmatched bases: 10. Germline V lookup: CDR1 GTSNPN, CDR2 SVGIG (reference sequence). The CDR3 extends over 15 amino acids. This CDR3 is CAYDDGGYSYNEQFF. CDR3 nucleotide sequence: TGTGCCTACGACGACGGGGGGTATTCCTACAATGAGCAGTTCTTC.

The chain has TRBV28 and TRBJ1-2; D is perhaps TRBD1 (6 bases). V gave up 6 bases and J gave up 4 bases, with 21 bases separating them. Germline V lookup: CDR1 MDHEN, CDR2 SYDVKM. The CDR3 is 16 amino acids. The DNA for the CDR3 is TGTGCCAGCAGCTCCACGGCCCGCGGACAGACCTATGGCTACACCTTC. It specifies CASSSTARGQTYGYTF.

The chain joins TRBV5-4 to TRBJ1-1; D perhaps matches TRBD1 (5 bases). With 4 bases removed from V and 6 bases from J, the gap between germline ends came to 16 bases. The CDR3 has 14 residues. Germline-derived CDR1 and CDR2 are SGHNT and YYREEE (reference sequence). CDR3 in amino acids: CASSPSGGRAEAFF. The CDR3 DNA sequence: TGTGCCAGCAGCCCTTCCGGGGGGAGGGCTGAAGCTTTCTTT.

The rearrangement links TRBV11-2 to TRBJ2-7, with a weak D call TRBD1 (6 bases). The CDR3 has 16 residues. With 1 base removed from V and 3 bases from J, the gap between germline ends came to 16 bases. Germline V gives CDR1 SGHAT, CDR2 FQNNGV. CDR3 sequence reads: CASSLVGQIGNYEQYF. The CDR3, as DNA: TGTGCCAGCAGCTTAGTTGGACAGATAGGAAACTACGAGCAGTACTTC.

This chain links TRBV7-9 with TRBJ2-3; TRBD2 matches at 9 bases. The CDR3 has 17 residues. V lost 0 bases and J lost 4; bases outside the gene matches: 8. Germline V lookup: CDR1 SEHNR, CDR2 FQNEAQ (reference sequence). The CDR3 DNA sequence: TGTGCCAGCAGCTTAGCGCAGCGGGGGGATTTCTCAGATACGCAGTATTTT. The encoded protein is CASSLAQRGDFSDTQYF.